The 11 T cell receptor beta chains below come from one sample, sequenced in a study of OX40 agonist ivuxolimab in advanced cancers. Using immunoSEQ multiplex PCR, the repertoire was profiled, and TCRdb retains in-frame clones only, with some absent. The sample comprises about 41,000 clones, around 88% of which are singletons, and approximately 23% rests with the top ten. The material was CD4+ or CD8+ T cells sorted from blood, obtained in a trial of the OX40 agonist ivuxolimab. The source is an adult with an advanced solid tumor such as melanoma, head and neck, liver or kidney cancer.

The CDR3 is CASASMVGSTDTQYF. In nucleotides, the CDR3 is TGTGCTAGTGCCTCAATGGTGGGTAGCACAGATACGCAGTATTTT. The rearrangement uses TRBV12-5 and TRBJ2-3; no definite D call. The CDR3 consists of 15 residues. CDR1 is LGHNT, CDR2 FRNRAP, per germline. Trimming removed 7 bases at V and 0 bases at J, with 14 bases between.

This clone came up a few times. The V call is TRBV6-4, the J call TRBJ2-1; a weak D match, TRBD2 (6 bases). Germline values: CDR1 MRHNA, CDR2 SNTAGT. Trimming pared 3 bases from V and 4 bases from J, leaving 13 bases between. The CDR3 loop spans 15 amino acids. Here the CDR3 DNA reads TGTGCCAGCAGTGATGAGGAGGGGCCTTACAATGAGCAGTTCTTC. This sequence encodes CASSDEEGPYNEQFF.

The chain uses TRBV27 and TRBJ2-3; the D gene could be TRBD1 or TRBD2 (5 bases each). This CDR3 region has 14 residues. The germline CDR1 and CDR2 sequences are MNHEY and SMNVEV (reference sequence). Trimming took off 3 bases at V and 4 bases at J, with 11 bases between the two ends. CDR3 nucleotide sequence: TGTGCCAGCAGTTTCTGGGGGACCGCAGATACGCAGTATTTT. It specifies CASSFWGTADTQYF.

The gene calls are TRBV5-4 and TRBJ1-2; D is uncertain. This CDR3 comprises 15 residues. The V end lost 3 bases, the J end lost 3 bases, and 15 bases lay between the germline ends. Germline assignment: CDR1 SGHNT and CDR2 YYREEE (reference sequence). CDR3 loop: CASSSHTGLDYGYTF. The DNA of the CDR3 is TGTGCCAGCAGCTCCCACACGGGGTTGGACTATGGCTACACCTTC.

The gene calls are TRBV27 and TRBJ1-5; D gene ambiguous. This CDR3 is 16 amino acids long. Trimming cost V 1 base and J 2 bases, with 12 bases left between them. Germline V gives CDR1 MNHEY, CDR2 SMNVEV (reference sequence). The CDR3 bases are TGTGCCAGCAGTTTATATGGTGGGAGGGGCAATCAGCCCCAGCATTTT. Residues: CASSLYGGRGNQPQHF.

The V and J genes are TRBV7-6 and TRBJ2-5, with a tentative D call TRBD2 (5 bases). This CDR3 comprises 14 residues. Trimming took 6 bases from V and 1 from J, leaving 12 bases between them. Germline values: CDR1 SGHVS, CDR2 FNYEAQ. This chain's CDR3 is CASRTVGSQETQYF. CDR3 DNA: TGTGCCAGCAGAACGGTGGGGAGCCAAGAGACCCAGTACTTC.

V and J are TRBV6-5 and TRBJ1-1; D gene unclear. Trimming removed 8 bases from V and 0 bases from J, with 10 bases in between. Germline lookup yields CDR1 MNHEY and CDR2 SVGAGI. There are 13 residues in the CDR3. The CDR3 protein is CASGLGMNTEAFF. The CDR3 DNA follows: TGTGCCAGCGGTCTGGGAATGAACACTGAAGCTTTCTTT.

The CDR3 coding sequence is TGCAGCGTTGAGTCTGGGATCTATGGCTACACCTTC. Its translation: CSVESGIYGYTF. The chain links TRBV29-1 to TRBJ1-2, with no clear D. V lost 3 bases and J lost 4, with 9 bases in between. This CDR3 has 12 amino acids. The germline V gene encodes CDR1 SQVTM and CDR2 ANQGSEA.

J is TRBJ2-7 and V is TRBV28; 8 bases line up with TRBD2. CDR3 length: 14 residues. J gave up 4 bases and V 7 bases, and 9 bases lay outside the gene matches. The germline V gene encodes CDR1 MDHEN and CDR2 SYDVKM. The CDR3: CASTPGTRGYEQYF. CDR3 DNA: TGTGCCAGCACCCCCGGGACTAGAGGGTACGAGCAGTACTTC.

The rearrangement joins TRBV4-1 to TRBJ1-1; 9 bases line up with TRBD1. The CDR3 length is 15 residues. The germline CDR1 and CDR2 sequences are MGHRA and YSYEKL. J was trimmed by 4 bases and V by 5 bases; bases with no gene match: 8. The CDR3 reads CASSTEQGAFTEAFF. CDR3 in DNA: TGCGCCAGCAGCACCGAACAGGGGGCATTCACTGAAGCTTTCTTT.

CDR3 in DNA: TGTGCCAGCAGTTCCAACAGGGGCGCCGGGGAGCTGTTTTTT. Its translation is CASSSNRGAGELFF. This chain uses TRBV7-9 with TRBJ2-2, with TRBD1 matching over 7 bases. The trim removed 6 bases at V and 6 bases at J, leaving 7 bases unmatched. The germline CDR1 and CDR2 sequences are SEHNR and FQNEAQ (reference sequence). The CDR3 has 14 amino acids.